Listed below are T cell receptor beta chains from one sample, sequenced in a study of blood T cell repertoires in COVID-19. The data were produced by immunoSEQ multiplex PCR, yet TCRdb's version contains in-frame clones alone and is incomplete. The sample lists over 150,000 clones, approximately 88% occurring once. The source material was peripheral blood. The source is a woman aged 55-69 years with acute or convalescent COVID-19. The CDR3 runs from the conserved cysteine through the conserved F or W. D genes are given only for firm matches. The listing skips clone size in some rows; elsewhere it reads once, few, many or a size class.

j_gene: TRBJ1-2; abundance: -; v_gene: TRBV10-3; d_gene: TRBD1; CDR3aa: CAISEAPGTGGYGYTF
j_gene: TRBJ2-3; abundance: -; v_gene: TRBV3-1/TRBV3-2; d_gene: TRBD2; CDR3aa: CASSQDPSGGAIDTQYF
j_gene: TRBJ2-7; abundance: once; v_gene: TRBV6-5; d_gene: -; CDR3aa: CASSYSSSYEQYF
j_gene: TRBJ2-7; abundance: -; v_gene: TRBV19; d_gene: TRBD1; CDR3aa: CASSTSGTGAWEQYF
j_gene: TRBJ2-3; abundance: -; v_gene: TRBV11-2; d_gene: -; CDR3aa: CASSPGGEGGTDTQYF
j_gene: TRBJ1-1; abundance: -; v_gene: TRBV3-1/TRBV3-2; d_gene: -; CDR3aa: CASNSGNTEAFF
j_gene: TRBJ2-1; abundance: -; v_gene: TRBV3-1/TRBV3-2; d_gene: -; CDR3aa: CASSANTVNGHSYNEQFF
j_gene: TRBJ2-1; abundance: -; v_gene: TRBV6-5; d_gene: TRBD2; CDR3aa: CASKRTSDEQFF
j_gene: TRBJ2-7; abundance: few; v_gene: TRBV6-2/TRBV6-3; d_gene: TRBD1; CDR3aa: CASSYSGTGNPYEQYF
j_gene: TRBJ2-7; abundance: -; v_gene: TRBV5-1; d_gene: -; CDR3aa: CASSLVESSYEQYF
j_gene: TRBJ1-2; abundance: -; v_gene: TRBV5-8; d_gene: -; CDR3aa: CASSLVGANYGYTF
j_gene: TRBJ1-1; abundance: -; v_gene: TRBV7-2; d_gene: -; CDR3aa: CASSSPSGVTAEAFF
j_gene: TRBJ1-2; abundance: -; v_gene: TRBV29-1; d_gene: TRBD1; CDR3aa: CSVVSGQINYGYTF
j_gene: TRBJ1-5; abundance: -; v_gene: TRBV3-1/TRBV3-2; d_gene: TRBD1; CDR3aa: CASSQDGTGGDQPQHF
j_gene: TRBJ2-7; abundance: -; v_gene: TRBV28; d_gene: TRBD1; CDR3aa: CASSLWGQGSSYEQYF
j_gene: TRBJ1-3; abundance: -; v_gene: TRBV5-6; d_gene: -; CDR3aa: CASSPGWVAGNTIYF
j_gene: TRBJ1-2; abundance: -; v_gene: TRBV3-1/TRBV3-2; d_gene: TRBD1; CDR3aa: CASSRSGQGAYGYTF
j_gene: TRBJ1-4; abundance: -; v_gene: TRBV29-1; d_gene: -; CDR3aa: CSALKGSATNEKLFF
j_gene: TRBJ1-1; abundance: -; v_gene: TRBV2; d_gene: -; CDR3aa: CASRVGAKTEAFF
j_gene: TRBJ1-2; abundance: -; v_gene: TRBV15; d_gene: -; CDR3aa: CATSWGPDGYTF
j_gene: TRBJ2-1; abundance: -; v_gene: TRBV5-1; d_gene: -; CDR3aa: CASSLGSHVQFF
j_gene: TRBJ2-2; abundance: -; v_gene: TRBV7-6; d_gene: TRBD2; CDR3aa: CASSLARGGGPGELFF
j_gene: TRBJ2-6; abundance: once; v_gene: TRBV4-1; d_gene: -; CDR3aa: CASRFQLQGSSGANVLTF
j_gene: TRBJ2-7; abundance: once; v_gene: TRBV4-2; d_gene: TRBD2; CDR3aa: CASSQGFSGNYEQYF